These 32 T cell receptor beta chains were all obtained from the same sample, sequenced in a study of spatial heterogeneity in lung cancer. Time point given: blood at routine non-recurrence follow-up after resection. TCRdb called the 5' RACE reads again in MiXCR, with one record for every CDR3 protein. The profile covers about 110,000 distinct CDR3 sequences, with less than 14% appearing a single time and approximately 25% taken by the ten largest. Sequences were derived from PBMCs, sampled at follow-up. Every receptor here comes from a female donor with early-stage non-small cell lung cancer.

The chain links TRBV19 to TRBJ1-2, with D unresolved. CDR1 LNHDA and CDR2 SQIVND come from the germline V gene (reference sequence). Trimming stripped 9 bases from V and 4 bases from J, with 15 bases between. This CDR3 is 13 amino acids long. The CDR3 sequence is CASQPGPTYGYTF. CDR3 in DNA: TGTGCCAGCCAACCGGGCCCAACCTATGGCTACACCTTC.

This clonotype was recorded a few times. V usage is TRBV28 and J usage is TRBJ1-1; D is possibly TRBD1 (5 bases). Germline assignment: CDR1 MDHEN and CDR2 SYDVKM. This CDR3 is built from 15 residues. Trimming pared 1 base from V and 1 base from J, leaving 10 bases between. The CDR3 sequence: CASSLFGTANTEAFF. The DNA for the CDR3 is TGTGCCAGCAGTTTATTCGGGACTGCGAACACTGAAGCTTTCTTT.

A few counts support this clonotype. The chain carries TRBV6-2 or TRBV6-3 and TRBJ1-1, with unresolved D. Germline V CDR1 and CDR2: MNHEY, SVGEGT. This CDR3 spans 12 amino acids. V was clipped by 6 bases and J by 6 bases, with 11 bases between them. CDR3 residues: CASSNGPAEAFF. Written as DNA, the CDR3 is TGTGCCAGCAGCAACGGCCCGGCTGAAGCTTTCTTT.

This clonotype came up a few times. The chain employs TRBV24-1 and TRBJ2-3; D is uncertain. V lost 6 bases and J 7 bases, leaving 16 bases between the germline ends. This CDR3 is built from 14 residues. Germline V gene sequence: CDR1 KGHDR, CDR2 SFDVKD. CDR3 region: CATSPQLGTNTQYF. In nucleotides, the CDR3 is TGTGCCACCAGTCCGCAGTTGGGAACGAATACGCAGTATTTT.

In this sample, this clonotype turned up a few times. The chain recombines TRBV9 with TRBJ2-2; no clear D. The V end was cut by 4 bases, the J end by 0 bases, with 10 bases between. The CDR3 length is 15 residues. Germline V lookup: CDR1 SGDLS, CDR2 YYNGEE. CDR3 residues: CASSPEISNTGELFF. CDR3 DNA sequence: TGTGCCAGCAGCCCAGAAATATCGAACACCGGGGAGCTGTTTTTT.

The chain carries TRBV30 and TRBJ1-1; 8 bases align to TRBD1. The trim removed 3 bases at V and 5 bases at J, leaving 8 bases unmatched. Looked up from germline, CDR1 is GTSNPN and CDR2 is SVGIG (reference sequence). The CDR3 covers 14 residues. The CDR3: CAWRDRGGRTEAFF. CDR3 in DNA: TGTGCCTGGAGAGACAGGGGCGGACGAACTGAAGCTTTCTTT.

This clonotype was picked up a small number of times. The chain has TRBV30 and TRBJ1-1; 7 nucleotides agree with TRBD1. There are 13 residues in the CDR3. Germline V gives CDR1 GTSNPN, CDR2 SVGIG (reference sequence). V was pared by 6 bases and J by 2 bases, with 6 bases of the junction left unmatched. In DNA form, the CDR3 reads TGTGCCTGCTCAGGGGGAGGTAACACTGAAGCTTTCTTT. This encodes CACSGGGNTEAFF. Full variable domain (rest looked up from reference TRBV30 and TRBJ1-1): SQTIHQWPATLVQPVGSPLSLECTVEGTSNPNLYWYRQAAGRGLQLLFYSVGIGQISSEVPQNLSASRPQDRQFILSSKKLLLSDSGFYLCACSGGGNTEAFFGQGTRLTVV.

The chain has TRBV7-2 and TRBJ1-4; 7 bases are shared with TRBD1. The CDR3 consists of 13 residues. Germline V gene data show CDR1 as SGHTA and CDR2 as FQGNSA. The ends lost 5 bases at V and 8 bases at J; junction bases unmatched: 5. CDR3 sequence: CASSEQGREKLFF. CDR3 nucleotide sequence: TGTGCCAGCAGCGAACAGGGGAGAGAAAAACTGTTTTTT.

This clonotype was counted ten times or more. Written as DNA, the CDR3 is TGCGCCAGCAGCTTCCCGGAGAGATTAGAGACCCAGTACTTC. Residues: CASSFPERLETQYF. The rearrangement uses TRBV5-1 and TRBJ2-5, with D uncertain. The V end was cut by 2 bases, the J end by 4 bases, with 12 bases between. Germline V gene data show CDR1 as SGHRS and CDR2 as YFSETQ. CDR3 size: 14 residues.

This clonotype was counted ten times or more. The J gene is TRBJ2-4, the V gene TRBV4-2; 8 bases line up with TRBD1. This CDR3 is 21 amino acids long. The V gene end was trimmed by 0 bases and the J gene end by 1 base; junction bases not matched to a gene: 17. Germline V gene lookup returns CDR1 LGHNA and CDR2 YNFKEQ. CDR3 loop: CASSQDPQGARIGLAKNIQYF. Here the CDR3 DNA reads TGTGCCAGCAGCCAAGATCCTCAGGGGGCCCGGATTGGTCTCGCCAAAAACATTCAGTACTTC.

This chain uses TRBV6-5 with TRBJ2-2, with 8 positions matching TRBD2. Germline lookup yields CDR1 MNHEY and CDR2 SVGAGI. V dropped 2 bases and J dropped 4; count of bases not matched to a gene: 9. This CDR3 region has 17 residues. The CDR3 reads CASSYPGLGGSTGELFF. As DNA, the CDR3 is TGTGCCAGCAGTTACCCGGGACTAGGGGGAAGCACCGGGGAGCTGTTTTTT.

This clonotype was observed a handful of times. This chain uses TRBV20-1 with TRBJ2-1, with TRBD2 matching over 11 bases. Per the germline V gene, CDR1 is DFQATT and CDR2 is SNEGSKA (reference sequence). The V gene end was trimmed by 3 bases and the J gene end by 8 bases; junction bases not matched to a gene: 12. The CDR3 has 16 amino acids. CDR3 in amino acids: CSASPLLAGVLHEQFF. The CDR3 nucleotides are TGCAGTGCTAGCCCTTTACTAGCGGGAGTTCTCCATGAGCAGTTCTTC.

This clonotype has more than one count but fewer than ten. This rearrangement joins TRBV29-1 to TRBJ2-3, with TRBD2 identical over 7 bases. The V segment lost 6 bases and the J segment 1 base; nucleotides outside the gene matches: 7. Germline V gene lookup returns CDR1 SQVTM and CDR2 ANQGSEA. The CDR3 extends over 14 amino acids. CDR3 sequence: CSVRGGGGTDTQYF. The CDR3 DNA follows: TGCAGCGTCCGTGGGGGAGGGGGCACAGATACGCAGTATTTT.

This clonotype was detected a few times. The V gene is TRBV24-1, the J gene TRBJ2-3, with 10 bases lining up with TRBD2. CDR3 length equals 15 residues. V shed 2 bases and J 4 bases; nucleotides not matched to a gene: 2. Germline V lookup: CDR1 KGHDR, CDR2 SFDVKD. In DNA form, the CDR3 reads TGTGCCACCAGTGATTACGGACTAGCGGCAGATACGCAGTATTTT. Translation: CATSDYGLAADTQYF.

This clonotype was detected a few times. This chain links TRBV9 with TRBJ1-2; D unclear. Looked up from germline, CDR1 is SGDLS and CDR2 is YYNGEE. The V and J ends lost 4 bases and 4 bases respectively, with 17 bases between them. The length of the CDR3 is 15 residues. CDR3 bases: TGTGCCAGCAGCCCCGGGAGGCTAGAAAGCTATGGCTACACCTTC. It translates to CASSPGRLESYGYTF.

In its sample, this clonotype was seen a few times. The chain is built from TRBV2 and TRBJ1-2, with D maybe TRBD1 (5 bases). CDR1 and CDR2 from the germline V gene are SNHLY and FYNNEI. This CDR3 comprises 14 residues. V was clipped by 0 bases and J by 4 bases, with 9 bases between them. The DNA of the CDR3 is TGTGCCAGCAGTGAAGCGGCGGGGACCTATGGCTACACCTTC. This encodes CASSEAAGTYGYTF. Full variable domain (outside the CDR3, taken from reference TRBV2 and TRBJ1-2): EPEVTQTPSHQVTQMGQEVILRCVPISNHLYFYWYRQILGQKVEFLVSFYNNEISEKSEIFDDQFSVERPDGSNFTLKIRSTKLEDSAMYFCASSEAAGTYGYTFGSGTRLTVV.

This clonotype was recorded many times. V gene TRBV10-3 combines with J gene TRBJ2-1, with 10 bases fitting TRBD1. This CDR3 has 14 amino acids. V lost 6 bases to trimming and J lost 7 bases; unmatched junction nucleotides: 6. Germline V CDR1 and CDR2: ENHRY, SYGVKD. CDR3 in DNA: TGTGCCATCAGACGGACAGGGGGAGTTAATGAGCAGTTCTTC. Its translation is CAIRRTGGVNEQFF.

V is TRBV20-1 and J is TRBJ2-3, with a weak D call TRBD2 (5 bases). Looked up from germline, CDR1 is DFQATT and CDR2 is SNEGSKA (reference sequence). The CDR3 sequence is 15 residues long. V lost 6 bases to trimming and J lost 2 bases, with 18 bases between them. The CDR3, as DNA: TGCAGTGCCATCCCTCGCGGACTCCACACAGATACGCAGTATTTT. It codes for CSAIPRGLHTDTQYF.

V is TRBV21-1 and J is TRBJ2-1. TRBV21-1 is a listed pseudogene. There are 12 residues in the CDR3. The CDR3 coding sequence is TGTGCCAGCAGCAAAGAGCCGCCTGAGCAGTTCTTC. This translates into CASSKEPPEQFF.

This clonotype turned up a few times. This sequence joins TRBV9 and TRBJ2-7, with 9 positions matching TRBD2. The CDR3 consists of 15 residues. Germline assignment: CDR1 SGDLS and CDR2 YYNGEE. The V gene end was trimmed by 4 bases and the J gene end by 7 bases; junction bases not matched to a gene: 12. Here the CDR3 DNA reads TGTGCCAGCAGCCCGGGACTAGCTTCAAGAGGGGAGCAGTACTTC. This encodes CASSPGLASRGEQYF.

This clonotype was seen only a few times. The chain recombines TRBV6-6 with TRBJ2-1, with 8 positions matching TRBD1. There are 16 residues in the CDR3. J was trimmed by 6 bases and V by 7 bases; bases with no gene match: 14. Germline CDR1 is MNHNY and CDR2 is SVGAGI (reference sequence). In DNA form, the CDR3 reads TGTGCCAGCACCGGACAGGGAGGCGTATTCGGCAATGAGCAGTTCTTC. Amino acids: CASTGQGGVFGNEQFF.

This clonotype was observed a handful of times. This chain links TRBV7-9 with TRBJ1-2; 9 nucleotides match TRBD1. The ends lost 3 bases at V and 8 bases at J; junction bases unmatched: 7. From germline, CDR1 is SEHNR and CDR2 FQNEAQ (reference sequence). The CDR3 has 14 amino acids. The CDR3 DNA reads as TGTGCCAGCAGCTTCCGGGACAGGGAGTTGGGCTACACCTTC. Its translation is CASSFRDRELGYTF.

This clonotype was observed a handful of times. The rearrangement links TRBV28 to TRBJ2-3, with a possible D match to TRBD2 (6 bases). The CDR3 covers 15 residues. The germline CDR1 and CDR2 sequences are MDHEN and SYDVKM. With 4 bases removed from V and 1 base from J, the gap between germline ends came to 12 bases. In DNA, the CDR3 is TGTGCCAGCAGTTCCGCGGGGACCGGCACAGATACGCAGTATTTT. It is translated as CASSSAGTGTDTQYF.

The chain links TRBV9 to TRBJ1-2; D call uncertain. There are 13 residues in the CDR3. Germline V gives CDR1 SGDLS, CDR2 YYNGEE. Trimming cost V 4 bases and J 2 bases, with 9 bases left between them. Here the CDR3 DNA reads TGTGCCAGCAGCTTCGACACAAACTATGGCTACACCTTC. Translation gives CASSFDTNYGYTF.

This rearrangement joins TRBV6-6 to TRBJ2-1; D ambiguous. Per germline, CDR1 MNHNY and CDR2 SVGAGI (reference sequence). The CDR3 consists of 14 residues. V was cut by 5 bases and J by 0 bases, with 8 bases left in between. CDR3 in amino acids: CASSVDGSYNEQFF. The CDR3 region has the DNA TGTGCCAGCAGTGTGGACGGCTCCTACAATGAGCAGTTCTTC.

V is TRBV20-1 and J is TRBJ1-2, with TRBD1 matching 9 bases. The V gene's germline CDR1 is DFQATT and CDR2 SNEGSKA (reference sequence). After removal of 3 bases from V and 4 bases from J, the junction contained 12 bases not matched to a gene. There are 16 residues in the CDR3. The CDR3 spells CSASEQGASVSYGYTF. DNA of the CDR3: TGCAGTGCTAGTGAACAGGGGGCTTCAGTAAGCTATGGCTACACCTTC.

The chain links TRBV14 to TRBJ1-2; the match to TRBD1 covers 9 bases. Per the germline V gene, CDR1 is SGHDN and CDR2 is FVKESK. With 2 bases clipped from V and 0 bases from J, the junction kept 1 base outside the gene matches. There are 15 residues in the CDR3. CDR3: CASSQRTGANYGYTF. The CDR3 DNA reads TGTGCCAGCAGCCAAAGGACAGGGGCTAACTATGGCTACACCTTC.

This chain uses TRBV20-1 with TRBJ2-5; 9 positions match TRBD1. V dropped 6 bases and J dropped 2; count of bases not matched to a gene: 10. The CDR3 runs 15 residues. Per germline, CDR1 DFQATT and CDR2 SNEGSKA (reference sequence). The CDR3 protein is CSARNRGRRQETQYF. As DNA, the CDR3 is TGCAGTGCCCGTAACAGGGGGCGACGGCAAGAGACCCAGTACTTC.

This rearrangement joins TRBV20-1 to TRBJ2-2; 9 bases map to TRBD2. The J segment lost 5 bases and the V segment lost 1 base, leaving 5 bases of the junction unmatched. This CDR3 has 15 amino acids. Germline V gene lookup returns CDR1 DFQATT and CDR2 SNEGSKA (reference sequence). The CDR3 protein is CSARGSGLATGELFF. CDR3 sequence (DNA): TGCAGTGCTAGAGGATCGGGACTAGCTACCGGGGAGCTGTTTTTT.

The J gene is TRBJ2-4, the V gene TRBV19; the match to TRBD1 covers 8 bases. J was trimmed by 2 bases and V by 5 bases; bases with no gene match: 11. This CDR3 spans 17 amino acids. The V gene's germline CDR1 is LNHDA and CDR2 SQIVND (reference sequence). The CDR3 DNA reads as TGTGCCAGTAGTGGCACAGGGGGATCTGGGACCAAAAACATTCAGTACTTC. The encoded protein is CASSGTGGSGTKNIQYF.

This sequence joins TRBV10-2 and TRBJ2-1; possibly TRBD1 or TRBD2 for D (5 bases each). The CDR3 consists of 13 residues. The V gene's germline CDR1 is WSHSY and CDR2 SAAADI. Trimming stripped 4 bases from V and 3 bases from J, with 7 bases between. CDR3 DNA: TGCGCCAGCAGTGGAGGGGTCTACAATGAGCAGTTCTTC. This sequence encodes CASSGGVYNEQFF.

The V gene is TRBV28, the J gene TRBJ2-2; tentatively, D is TRBD1 (5 bases). The CDR3 extends over 12 amino acids. The germline gives CDR1 MDHEN, CDR2 SYDVKM. V was shortened by 6 bases and J by 5 bases, with 7 bases between the two germline ends. The chain's CDR3 is CASRGQTGELFF. CDR3 nucleotide sequence: TGTGCCAGCAGGGGGCAAACCGGGGAGCTGTTTTTT.